This T cell receptor (beta chain) was captured in a study of T cell responses to AZD1222 COVID-19 vaccine. Notes on the study in general: Among AZD1222 vaccinees, only six or seven were seropositive at baseline. Among the donors, most were white British and more were female, and clonal diversity was possibly underestimated.

Concerning this clone itself: The antigen remains unidentified.

Trimming cost V 5 bases and J 1 base, with 4 bases left between them. The CDR3 covers 12 residues. Germline assignment: CDR1 SGDLS and CDR2 YYNGEE. Clones were sequenced by immunoSEQ multiplex PCR, and TCRdb holds only the in-frame ones, with some missing. The table has tens of thousands of clones, 65% to 80% seen once; the top ten hold 9% to 13%. The chain has TRBV9 and TRBJ1-3, with D unclear. This specimen consisted of peripheral blood, obtained on day 0 of AZD1222 vaccination. This receptor was taken from an adult in good health. Here the CDR3 reads CASSRSGNTIYF. The CDR3 DNA reads TGTGCCAGCAGTCGATCTGGAAACACCATATATTTT.